This TCR beta chain was identified during a study of cytomegalovirus exposure and HLA in healthy donors. The PCR had 60 Vbeta and 13 Jbeta primers. Produced via immunoSEQ multiplex PCR; TCRdb's table is partial and in-frame only. Altogether about 210,000 clones are present, 75% to 90% being singletons, with the ten largest covering approximately 1.1%. About this clone itself: No antigen is known for it.

Study-wide points: There was a cluster of highly shared sequence variants that was likely a sequencing artifact. Cytomegalovirus-associated status was assigned to more than 150 TCR beta chains.

The sequenced sample was PBMCs. This TCR was sampled from a boy younger than 10 in good health and CMV-seronegative.

This CDR3 is CASSYGTVRTGELFF. Here the CDR3 DNA reads TGTGCCAGCAGTTACGGAACAGTCAGGACCGGGGAGCTGTTTTTT. The rearrangement joins TRBV6-5 to TRBJ2-2; D gene ambiguous. Germline lookup yields CDR1 MNHEY and CDR2 SVGAGI. The CDR3 totals 15 residues. The V end was cut by 2 bases, the J end by 5 bases, with 12 bases between.